These T cell receptor beta chains were read from a single sample in a study of T cells in localized non-small cell lung cancer. Generated by immunoSEQ multiplex PCR, the TCRdb table keeps only in-frame clones and is missing some. This sample has around 80,000 clones, with 80% found just once. The sample was PBMCs, taken before any cancer treatment. These receptors were collected from a man between 35 and 75 years old with stage II squamous cell lung carcinoma. Both conserved end residues are part of each CDR3. Each record gives: J gene, V gene, D gene, clone size, CDR3 protein, CDR3 DNA. A D gene is named only where the DNA matches it firmly. Clone sizes are given selectively: once, few, many, or a class where the clone is expanded.

J: TRBJ2-5; V: TRBV7-6; D: TRBD2; size: few; CDR3: CASSLRTSGGAETQYF; DNA: TGTGCCAGCAGCTTACGGACTAGCGGGGGGGCAGAGACCCAGTACTTC
J: TRBJ2-5; V: TRBV7-8; D: -; size: -; CDR3: CASSLERQETQYF; DNA: TGTGCCAGCAGCTTAGAGCGGCAAGAGACCCAGTACTTC
J: TRBJ1-4; V: TRBV25-1; D: -; size: -; CDR3: CASSEYRRYTNEKLFF; DNA: TGTGCCAGCAGTGAATATCGGAGGTACACTAATGAAAAACTGTTTTTT
J: TRBJ1-3; V: TRBV6-5; D: TRBD1; size: -; CDR3: CASSWNNRGSGNTIYF; DNA: TGTGCCAGCAGTTGGAACAACAGGGGAAGTGGAAACACCATATATTTT
J: TRBJ1-1; V: TRBV5-1; D: -; size: -; CDR3: CASSLGGSTEAFF; DNA: TGCGCCAGCAGCTTGGGGGGGAGCACTGAAGCTTTCTTT
J: TRBJ2-2; V: TRBV2; D: -; size: -; CDR3: CASGEFGAGELFF; DNA: TGTGCCAGCGGAGAATTTGGTGCCGGGGAGCTGTTTTTT
J: TRBJ2-7; V: TRBV6-1; D: TRBD1; size: -; CDR3: CASSADRDGEQYF; DNA: TGTGCCAGCAGTGCCGACAGGGATGGGGAGCAGTACTTC
J: TRBJ2-1; V: TRBV19; D: -; size: few; CDR3: CASSRTSPEQFF; DNA: TGTGCCAGTAGCCGGACCTCACCCGAGCAGTTCTTC
J: TRBJ1-2; V: TRBV5-1; D: -; size: -; CDR3: CASSFTGTPPYGYTF; DNA: TGCGCCAGCAGCTTTACCGGGACACCTCCCTATGGCTACACCTTC
J: TRBJ1-4; V: TRBV28; D: -; size: -; CDR3: CASQFPRGGEKLFF; DNA: TGTGCCAGCCAGTTTCCGAGGGGAGGGGAAAAACTGTTTTTT
J: TRBJ2-5; V: TRBV4-2; D: TRBD2; size: -; CDR3: CASSRAAGLADQETQYF; DNA: TGTGCCAGCAGCCGAGCTGCGGGACTAGCTGATCAAGAGACCCAGTACTTC
J: TRBJ2-3; V: TRBV6-1; D: -; size: -; CDR3: CASSGNTGQDTQYF; DNA: TGTGCCAGCAGTGGGAATACCGGGCAAGATACGCAGTATTTT
J: TRBJ1-4; V: TRBV5-1; D: -; size: -; CDR3: CASSGTGTNEKLFF; DNA: TGCGCCAGCAGCGGAACAGGAACTAATGAAAAACTGTTTTTT
J: TRBJ1-2; V: TRBV28; D: -; size: few; CDR3: CASSFLKGHYGYTF; DNA: TGTGCCAGCAGTTTTCTGAAGGGGCACTATGGCTACACCTTC
J: TRBJ1-6; V: TRBV18; D: -; size: -; CDR3: CASSSAARNSPLHF; DNA: TGTGCCAGCTCATCTGCGGCCCGAAATTCACCCCTCCACTTT
J: TRBJ2-7; V: TRBV5-1; D: -; size: -; CDR3: CASSIPEGYEQYF; DNA: TGCGCCAGCAGCATACCTGAAGGTTACGAGCAGTACTTC
J: TRBJ1-4; V: TRBV19; D: -; size: -; CDR3: CASSMATNEKLFF; DNA: TGTGCCAGTAGTATGGCAACTAATGAAAAACTGTTTTTT
J: TRBJ2-1; V: TRBV7-8; D: -; size: -; CDR3: CASSFNTANEQFF; DNA: TGTGCCAGCAGCTTTAATACAGCCAATGAGCAGTTCTTC
J: TRBJ1-1; V: TRBV28; D: -; size: once; CDR3: CASRILLNTEAFF; DNA: TGTGCCAGCAGGATCCTGCTGAACACTGAAGCTTTCTTT
J: TRBJ1-4; V: TRBV7-9; D: TRBD1; size: -; CDR3: CASSPTGGPNEKLFF; DNA: TGTGCCAGCAGCCCGACAGGGGGGCCTAATGAAAAACTGTTTTTT
J: TRBJ1-5; V: TRBV6-4; D: -; size: -; CDR3: CASKTGYSNQPQHF; DNA: TGTGCCAGCAAAACAGGGTATAGCAATCAGCCCCAGCATTTT
J: TRBJ1-4; V: TRBV2; D: TRBD1; size: -; CDR3: CASRKGTGTTNEKLFF; DNA: TGTGCCAGCAGAAAAGGGACAGGAACAACTAATGAAAAACTGTTTTTT
J: TRBJ1-3; V: TRBV19; D: -; size: -; CDR3: CASSKNGNTIYF; DNA: TGTGCCAGTAGTAAAAATGGAAACACCATATATTTT
J: TRBJ2-3; V: TRBV11-2; D: TRBD2; size: -; CDR3: CASSLGGTSGSRWDTQYF; DNA: TGTGCCAGCAGCTTGGGAGGGACTAGCGGGAGTCGTTGGGATACGCAGTATTTT
J: TRBJ2-3; V: TRBV9; D: TRBD1; size: -; CDR3: CASSVDRDRGLDTQYF; DNA: TGTGCCAGCAGCGTAGATCGCGACAGGGGGTTGGATACGCAGTATTTT
J: TRBJ2-7; V: TRBV6-5; D: TRBD2; size: -; CDR3: CASSRTSGGLEYF; DNA: TGTGCCAGCAGTCGGACTAGCGGGGGCCTCGAGTACTTC
J: TRBJ2-2; V: TRBV5-5; D: -; size: -; CDR3: CASSPLGQTNTGELFF; DNA: TGTGCCAGCAGCCCTCTTGGACAGACGAACACCGGGGAGCTGTTTTTT
J: TRBJ1-5; V: TRBV4-1; D: -; size: many; CDR3: CASSHQELEGNQPQHF; DNA: TGCGCCAGCAGCCACCAAGAGTTGGAGGGGAATCAGCCCCAGCATTTT
J: TRBJ1-1; V: TRBV30; D: -; size: -; CDR3: CAWNEGVNTEAFF; DNA: TGTGCCTGGAATGAGGGGGTTAACACTGAAGCTTTCTTT
J: TRBJ2-2; V: TRBV9; D: TRBD1; size: -; CDR3: CASMGQGGTGELFF; DNA: TGTGCCAGCATGGGACAGGGAGGGACCGGGGAGCTGTTTTTT
J: TRBJ2-5; V: TRBV7-8; D: TRBD1; size: -; CDR3: CASSRTGGRWYF; DNA: TGTGCCAGCAGCAGGACAGGGGGTAGATGGTACTTC
J: TRBJ2-1; V: TRBV18; D: TRBD1; size: once; CDR3: CASSPTGGSYNEQFF; DNA: TGTGCCAGCTCTCCTACAGGGGGGTCCTACAATGAGCAGTTCTTC
J: TRBJ2-7; V: TRBV7-9; D: TRBD2; size: -; CDR3: CASSRPWTSGSSYEQYF; DNA: TGTGCCAGCAGCCGACCATGGACTAGCGGGAGCTCCTACGAGCAGTACTTC
J: TRBJ2-7; V: TRBV30; D: -; size: once; CDR3: CASKGGGQRVYEQYF; DNA: TGTGCCTCGAAAGGGGGAGGGCAAAGGGTGTACGAGCAGTACTTC
J: TRBJ2-2; V: TRBV5-6; D: TRBD2; size: -; CDR3: CASSRGGGRAGELFF; DNA: TGTGCCAGCAGCCGCGGGGGGGGCCGCGCTGGGGAGCTGTTTTTT
J: TRBJ2-3; V: TRBV27; D: -; size: -; CDR3: CASTLGGGTDTQYF; DNA: TGTGCCAGCACCTTGGGGGGCGGCACAGATACGCAGTATTTT
J: TRBJ1-2; V: TRBV30; D: -; size: -; CDR3: CAFFSRPRDYGYTF; DNA: TGTGCCTTCTTTAGCCGGCCAAGGGACTATGGCTACACCTTC
J: TRBJ2-5; V: TRBV5-4; D: TRBD2; size: -; CDR3: CASSLLPSGGPYQETQYF; DNA: TGTGCCAGCAGCTTGCTACCTAGCGGGGGGCCGTACCAAGAGACCCAGTACTTC
J: TRBJ2-1; V: TRBV19; D: TRBD2; size: -; CDR3: CASSMGLAVNEQFF; DNA: TGTGCCAGTAGTATGGGACTAGCGGTAAATGAGCAGTTCTTC
J: TRBJ1-2; V: TRBV28; D: -; size: -; CDR3: CASSSGQGFNYGYTF; DNA: TGTGCCAGCAGTTCAGGACAAGGCTTCAACTATGGCTACACCTTC
J: TRBJ2-5; V: TRBV19; D: -; size: -; CDR3: CASSIRQLGGGLAQYF; DNA: TGTGCCAGTAGTATACGGCAGTTGGGGGGCGGTTTGGCCCAGTACTTC
J: TRBJ1-1; V: TRBV25-1; D: -; size: once; CDR3: CASSKKGVRYTEAFF; DNA: TGTGCCAGCAGTAAGAAGGGGGTGCGGTATACTGAAGCTTTCTTT
J: TRBJ1-2; V: TRBV7-3; D: -; size: -; CDR3: CASSLAANYGYTF; DNA: TGTGCCAGCAGCTTGGCCGCCAACTATGGCTACACCTTC
J: TRBJ2-1; V: TRBV18; D: TRBD1; size: -; CDR3: CASSGQGANEQFF; DNA: TGTGCCAGCTCTGGACAGGGGGCCAATGAGCAGTTCTTC
J: TRBJ1-2; V: TRBV6-6; D: TRBD1; size: -; CDR3: CASSYPGQGDGYTF; DNA: TGTGCCAGCAGTTACCCGGGACAGGGTGACGGCTACACCTTC
J: TRBJ1-2; V: TRBV11-2; D: TRBD1; size: -; CDR3: CASSPGQASGYTF; DNA: TGTGCCAGCAGCCCGGGACAGGCGAGTGGCTACACCTTC
J: TRBJ2-3; V: TRBV12-5; D: -; size: -; CDR3: CASGFMHLSIIRDTQYF; DNA: TGTGCTAGTGGTTTTATGCACCTTAGCATTATAAGGGATACGCAGTATTTT
J: TRBJ2-4; V: TRBV5-1; D: TRBD1; size: once; CDR3: CASSLGGFDRVWGKNIQYF; DNA: TGCGCCAGCAGCTTGGGGGGATTCGACAGGGTCTGGGGCAAAAACATTCAGTACTTC
J: TRBJ2-4; V: TRBV5-8; D: TRBD2; size: -; CDR3: CASSLASGGAKNIQYF; DNA: TGTGCCAGCAGCTTGGCCAGCGGGGGAGCCAAAAACATTCAGTACTTC
J: TRBJ1-5; V: TRBV5-4; D: -; size: -; CDR3: CASSLYGQRDQPQHF; DNA: TGTGCCAGCAGCTTGTACGGACAGCGCGATCAGCCCCAGCATTTT
J: TRBJ2-1; V: TRBV6-5; D: -; size: once; CDR3: CASSRGDEQFF; DNA: TGTGCCAGCAGTAGAGGCGATGAGCAGTTCTTC
J: TRBJ2-2; V: TRBV27; D: -; size: many; CDR3: CASSFSANTGELFF; DNA: TGTGCCAGCAGTTTTTCCGCGAACACCGGGGAGCTGTTTTTT
J: TRBJ2-7; V: TRBV19; D: TRBD1; size: -; CDR3: CASSPHTGGRVGEQYF; DNA: TGTGCCAGTAGCCCCCACACAGGGGGCCGAGTCGGCGAGCAGTACTTC